The T cell receptor (beta chain) under discussion was sequenced for a study of blood T cell repertoires in COVID-19. Study overall: The origin of the acute and convalescent COVID-19 samples was the United States, Italy and Spain. From T cells, B-cell-depleted T cells, or PBMCs came the material, which was cDNA or gDNA.

Germline V gene data show CDR1 as MNHNY and CDR2 as SVGAGI (reference sequence). V was shortened by 2 bases and J by 5 bases, with 11 bases between the two germline ends. CDR3 size: 14 residues. In the original processing: The assay estimated nucleated cells by amplifying reference gene primers. The repertoire was sequenced with immunoSEQ multiplex PCR; TCRdb's copy has only in-frame clones and lacks some. The V and J calls and the clone size are those of that table, but D and trimming were determined from the DNA. The table has 65,000 to 95,000 clones, around three quarters seen once; the top ten hold over 5.5%.

The sample taken for sequencing was peripheral blood. The receptor comes from a man aged 50 to 60 with active or convalescent COVID-19. The chain is built from TRBV6-6 and TRBJ2-3; D is undetermined. The CDR3 region has the DNA TGTGCCAGCAGTTACGGGTCTGGGCAAGATACGCAGTATTTT. This translates into CASSYGSGQDTQYF.